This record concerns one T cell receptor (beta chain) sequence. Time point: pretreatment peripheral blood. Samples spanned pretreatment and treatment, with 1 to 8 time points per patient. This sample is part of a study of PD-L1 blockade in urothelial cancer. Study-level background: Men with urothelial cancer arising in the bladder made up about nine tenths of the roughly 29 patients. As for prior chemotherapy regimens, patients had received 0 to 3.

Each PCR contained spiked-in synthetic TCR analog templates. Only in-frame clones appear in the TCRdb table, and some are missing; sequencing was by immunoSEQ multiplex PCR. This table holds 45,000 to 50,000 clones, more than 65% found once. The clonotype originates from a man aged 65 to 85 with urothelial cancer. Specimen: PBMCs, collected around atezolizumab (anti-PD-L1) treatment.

The CDR3 nucleotides read TGTGCCAGCAGTCCCGCGGGACCTGTTGGGAATGAGCAGTTCTTC. Its translation: CASSPAGPVGNEQFF. The chain employs TRBV28 and TRBJ2-1; tentatively, D is TRBD2 (6 bases). The CDR3 is 15 residues long. Germline V gives CDR1 MDHEN, CDR2 SYDVKM. Between the trimmed V and J ends, which lost 5 bases and 7 bases, there was a span of 18 bases.